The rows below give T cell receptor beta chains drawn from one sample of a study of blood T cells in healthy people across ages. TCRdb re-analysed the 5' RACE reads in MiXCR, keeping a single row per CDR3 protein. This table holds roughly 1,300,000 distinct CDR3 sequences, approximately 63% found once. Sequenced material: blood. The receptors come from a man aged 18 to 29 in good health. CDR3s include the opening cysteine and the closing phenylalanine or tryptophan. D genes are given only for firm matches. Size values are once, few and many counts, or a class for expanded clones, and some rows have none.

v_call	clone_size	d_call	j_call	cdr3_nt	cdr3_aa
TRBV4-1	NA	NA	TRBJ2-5	TGCGCCAGCAGCCAAGATCCCGGCCGAGAGACCCAGTACTTC	CASSQDPGRETQYF
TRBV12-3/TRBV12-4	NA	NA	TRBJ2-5	TGTGCCAGCAGTTTTACTACTCTCCAAGAGACCCAGTACTTC	CASSFTTLQETQYF
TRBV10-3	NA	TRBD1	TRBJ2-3	TGTGCCAACGGACAGGGGGCCACAGATACGCAGTATTTT	CANGQGATDTQYF
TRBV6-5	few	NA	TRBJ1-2	TGTGCCAGCAGTTACCGGGACACCAGTAACTATGGCTACACCTTC	CASSYRDTSNYGYTF
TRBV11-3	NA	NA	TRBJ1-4	TGTGCCAGCAGCTTACATGGGCACCTCAAAACCCCTAATGAAAAACTGTTTTTT	CASSLHGHLKTPNEKLFF
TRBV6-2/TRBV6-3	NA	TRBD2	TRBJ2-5	TGTGCCAGCAGTGACGAGTCCCGGGGGGGCCGGTTCTTC	CASSDESRGGRFF
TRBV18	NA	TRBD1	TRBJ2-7	TGTGCCAGCTCACCACCCGGGACAGGGAGTAACTACGAGCAGTACTTC	CASSPPGTGSNYEQYF
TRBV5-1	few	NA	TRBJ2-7	TGCGCCAGCAGCTTGGGTTCGGGGGTGCAATCCTACGAGCAGTACTTC	CASSLGSGVQSYEQYF
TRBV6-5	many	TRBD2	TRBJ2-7	TGTGCCAGCAGTTACGGGACTAGCGGCTACGAGCAGTACTTC	CASSYGTSGYEQYF
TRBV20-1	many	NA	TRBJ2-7	TGCAGTGCTAGAGGTTCTACAGGGAACGAATACGAGCAGTACTTC	CSARGSTGNEYEQYF
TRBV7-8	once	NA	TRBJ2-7	TGTGCCAGCAGACCGCCGCGGGGGCGATCCTACGAGCAGTACTTC	CASRPPRGRSYEQYF
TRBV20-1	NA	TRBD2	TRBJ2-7	TGCAGTGCTAGGGCCTTGGCGGGGGGCTACTCCTACGAGCAGTACTTC	CSARALAGGYSYEQYF
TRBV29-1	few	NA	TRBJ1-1	TGCAGCGTCGAAAACCCGGGAGGGGCAGGGGCGTTAGCTTTCTTT	CSVENPGGAGALAFF
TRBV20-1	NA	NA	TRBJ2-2	TGCAGTGGAAACAGGCCACTCACCGGGGAGCTGTTTTTT	CSGNRPLTGELFF
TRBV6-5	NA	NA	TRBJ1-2	TGTGCCAGCAGCGACGGAACAGGGAATGGCTACACCTTC	CASSDGTGNGYTF
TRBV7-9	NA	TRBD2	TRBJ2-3	TGTGCCAGCAGCCCGGAGCGGGAGGGCCCCGATACGCAGTATTTT	CASSPEREGPDTQYF
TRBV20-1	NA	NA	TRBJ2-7	TGCAGTGCTAGTTCGGGGGTTCCCTACGAGCAGTACTTC	CSASSGVPYEQYF
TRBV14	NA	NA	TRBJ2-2	TGTGCCAGCAGCCCCCTCCAGGGTAGGGAGCTGTTTTTT	CASSPLQGRELFF